A single sample is the source of the 28 T cell receptor beta chains below, sequenced in a study of cytomegalovirus exposure and HLA in healthy donors. This table comes from immunoSEQ multiplex PCR, and its TCRdb copy is limited to in-frame clones, with some not included. Of 250,000 to 400,000 clones listed, over 75% are singletons. Sequenced sample: PBMCs. All receptors derive from a man aged 25 to 40 in good health and CMV-seronegative.

The V and J genes are TRBV2 and TRBJ2-3; D is undetermined. Germline assignment: CDR1 SNHLY and CDR2 FYNNEI. Trimming stripped 8 bases from V and 0 bases from J, with 15 bases between. The CDR3 spans 15 residues. The CDR3 here is CASDADSASTDTQYF. The CDR3 DNA is TGTGCCAGCGATGCTGACTCGGCTAGCACAGATACGCAGTATTTT.

Turning to this clone: Other nucleotide sequences from this sample produce the same CDR3. The chain employs TRBV11-2 and TRBJ1-1; TRBD1 agrees at 7 bases. The CDR3 spans 14 residues. Germline CDR1 and CDR2: SGHAT and FQNNGV. Trimming removed 1 base from V and 2 bases from J; junction bases left unmatched: 1. CDR3 DNA: TGTGCCAGCAGCTTAGCAGGGGGAAACACTGAAGCTTTCTTT. Amino acids: CASSLAGGNTEAFF.

This chain links TRBV6-5 with TRBJ1-2; D remains ambiguous. The CDR3 length is 12 residues. Looked up from germline, CDR1 is MNHEY and CDR2 is SVGAGI. V was clipped by 7 bases and J by 3 bases, with 9 bases between them. This CDR3 is CASTTGDYGYTF. CDR3 nucleotides: TGTGCCAGCACCACGGGAGACTATGGCTACACCTTC.

The chain uses TRBV7-9 and TRBJ2-5; 7 nucleotides align to TRBD2. V lost 3 bases, J lost 2 bases, and 6 bases stayed unmatched. The germline V gene has CDR1 SEHNR and CDR2 FQNEAQ (reference sequence). This CDR3 has 15 residues. The CDR3 is CASSFPTSLQETQYF. DNA of the CDR3: TGTGCCAGCAGCTTCCCGACTAGCCTTCAAGAGACCCAGTACTTC. The whole variable domain, filled in from reference TRBV7-9 and TRBJ2-5, reads DTGVSQNPRHKITKRGQNVTFRCDPISEHNRLYWYRQTLGQGPEFLTYFQNEAQLEKSRLLSDRFSAERPKGSFSTLEIQRTEQGDSAMYLCASSFPTSLQETQYFGPGTRLLVL.

The J gene is TRBJ2-1, the V gene TRBV9; 7 nucleotides align to TRBD1. V trimming: 4 bases; J trimming: 6 bases; junction bases outside the gene matches: 10. There are 15 residues in the CDR3. Germline lookup yields CDR1 SGDLS and CDR2 YYNGEE. The CDR3 coding sequence is TGTGCCAGCAGCTCCTGGGACAGTGAATCCAATGAGCAGTTCTTC. Encoded protein: CASSSWDSESNEQFF.

The V and J genes are TRBV27 and TRBJ2-1; 9 nucleotides align to TRBD1. Trimming at V came to 3 bases and at J to 4 bases, leaving 4 bases not matched to a gene. Germline CDR1 is MNHEY and CDR2 is SMNVEV (reference sequence). The length of the CDR3 is 15 residues. The CDR3 reads CASSFWTGAYNEQFF. Here the CDR3 DNA reads TGTGCCAGCAGTTTCTGGACAGGGGCGTACAATGAGCAGTTCTTC.

The chain links TRBV29-1 to TRBJ2-7; D is uncertain. Deletions cut 5 bases from V and 1 base from J, with 12 bases between. This CDR3 has 13 amino acids. The germline V gene encodes CDR1 SQVTM and CDR2 ANQGSEA. CDR3 sequence reads: CSVQMTSSYEQYF. CDR3 nucleotides: TGCAGCGTTCAAATGACATCTTCCTACGAGCAGTACTTC.

V gene TRBV13 combines with J gene TRBJ2-5; TRBD2 aligns across 9 bases. The CDR3 contains 16 residues. Trimming removed 2 bases from V and 4 bases from J; junction bases left unmatched: 8. Germline V gene sequence: CDR1 PRHDT, CDR2 FYEKMQ (reference sequence). CDR3 in amino acids: CASSLSGGGARETQYF. The CDR3 DNA follows: TGTGCCAGCAGCTTAAGCGGCGGGGGGGCAAGAGAGACCCAGTACTTC.

In DNA, the CDR3 is TGTGCCAGCAGTCCCGAAGGGGTAGGGAACACTGAAGCTTTCTTT. It is translated as CASSPEGVGNTEAFF. V gene TRBV6-8 combines with J gene TRBJ1-1; tentative D call: TRBD1 (5 bases). The V gene lost 5 bases and the J gene lost 1 base, with 14 bases spanning the gap. This CDR3 region has 15 residues. In germline, CDR1 is MNHGY, CDR2 SAAAGT.

The chain has TRBV27 and TRBJ2-1; 8 nucleotides line up with TRBD2. CDR3 length equals 19 residues. After removal of 2 bases from V and 1 base from J, the junction contained 13 bases not matched to a gene. Germline CDR1 MNHEY, CDR2 SMNVEV (reference sequence). In DNA form, the CDR3 reads TGTGCCAGCAGTTTACGGGCCGACGGGGGGGCCAGATCCTACAATGAGCAGTTCTTC. Residues: CASSLRADGGARSYNEQFF.

The CDR3 region has the DNA TGTGCCAGCGGGACTTTCGGCGGGGGGGCCTACGAGCAGTACTTC. This translates into CASGTFGGGAYEQYF. The V gene is TRBV6-1, the J gene TRBJ2-7; TRBD2 agrees at 9 bases. V was pared by 8 bases and J by 2 bases, with 10 bases of the junction left unmatched. This CDR3 has 15 amino acids. Germline CDR1 reads MNHNS; CDR2 reads SASEGT.

The chain is built from TRBV10-2 and TRBJ1-1, with D unclear. This CDR3 contains 11 residues. Between the trimmed V and J ends, which lost 5 bases and 1 base, there was a span of 2 bases. CDR1 is WSHSY, CDR2 SAAADI, per germline. The CDR3 spells CASSQNTEAFF. The CDR3 DNA is TGCGCCAGCAGTCAGAACACTGAAGCTTTCTTT.

The rearrangement links TRBV10-3 to TRBJ1-2, with TRBD1 matching 10 bases. This CDR3 comprises 14 residues. V lost 7 bases to trimming and J lost 6 bases; unmatched junction nucleotides: 8. Germline V CDR1 and CDR2: ENHRY, SYGVKD. In DNA, the CDR3 is TGTGCCATCACCCGACAGGGGGCGGGAGATGGCTACACCTTC. Its translation: CAITRQGAGDGYTF.

The V and J genes are TRBV19 and TRBJ2-5, with TRBD2 identical over 7 bases. The CDR3 spans 15 residues. The ends lost 10 bases at V and 9 bases at J; junction bases unmatched: 20. Germline CDR1 is LNHDA and CDR2 is SQIVND (reference sequence). The CDR3 loop is CATRAGRHGSEAQYF. CDR3 DNA sequence: TGTGCCACAAGGGCCGGGAGGCATGGGTCCGAGGCCCAGTACTTC.

CDR3 DNA sequence: TGTGCCAGCAGCGTCACGGGGTTCACAGATACGCAGTATTTT. Its protein product is CASSVTGFTDTQYF. The gene calls are TRBV9 and TRBJ2-3, with a weak D call TRBD2 (5 bases). The CDR3 runs to 14 residues. V was trimmed by 2 bases and J by 2 bases, leaving 9 bases between them. Germline V gene sequence: CDR1 SGDLS, CDR2 YYNGEE.

The gene calls are TRBV11-1 and TRBJ2-1, with a possible D match to TRBD1 (6 bases). CDR1 is SGHAT, CDR2 FQDESV, per germline (reference sequence). Trimming took off 6 bases at V and 4 bases at J, with 16 bases between the two ends. This CDR3 has 15 residues. The DNA for the CDR3 is TGTGCCAGCAGGCCAACAGGGAATAGGTACAATGAGCAGTTCTTC. This codes for CASRPTGNRYNEQFF.

The chain carries TRBV9 and TRBJ1-6; D is unresolved. Germline CDR1 and CDR2: SGDLS and YYNGEE. This CDR3 has 15 amino acids. Trimming took off 3 bases at V and 7 bases at J, with 14 bases between the two ends. The CDR3 DNA reads as TGTGCCAGCAGCGGGCGGAAAAGCGCGAATTCACCCCTCCACTTT. Its protein product is CASSGRKSANSPLHF. Supplemented by reference TRBV9 and TRBJ1-6, the full variable domain reads DSGVTQTPKHLITATGQRVTLRCSPRSGDLSVYWYQQSLDQGLQFLIQYYNGEERAKGNILERFSAQQFPDLHSELNLSSLELGDSALYFCASSGRKSANSPLHFGNGTRLTVT.

The chain has TRBV27 and TRBJ1-1; unclear D gene. CDR1 and CDR2 from the germline V gene are MNHEY and SMNVEV (reference sequence). V lost 2 bases and J 1 base, leaving 5 bases between the germline ends. The CDR3 is made up of 13 amino acids. The CDR3 DNA reads TGTGCCAGCAGTTTACGGAGGAACACTGAAGCTTTCTTT. This sequence encodes CASSLRRNTEAFF.

In its sample, this clone was seen a few times. This rearrangement joins TRBV2 to TRBJ1-2; 7 nucleotides align to TRBD1. V lost 5 bases to trimming and J lost 4 bases; unmatched junction nucleotides: 7. CDR3 length equals 14 residues. Germline V gives CDR1 SNHLY, CDR2 FYNNEI. The CDR3 bases are TGTGCCAGCAGTTCCCACAGGGGTCCCTATGGCTACACCTTC. This encodes CASSSHRGPYGYTF.

The rearrangement joins TRBV30 to TRBJ2-7; tentatively, D is TRBD2 (6 bases). Trimming shortened V by 3 bases and J by 3 bases, and 12 bases separated the two germline ends. Per the germline V gene, CDR1 is GTSNPN and CDR2 is SVGIG (reference sequence). CDR3 size: 13 residues. The CDR3: CAWSLGEVYEQYF. As DNA, the CDR3 is TGTGCCTGGAGCCTAGGGGAGGTCTACGAGCAGTACTTC.

The chain carries TRBV5-6 and TRBJ2-2, with a weak D call TRBD2 (6 bases). The germline CDR1 and CDR2 sequences are SGHDT and YYEEEE. The CDR3 runs 15 residues. The ends were cut back, 0 bases at V and 0 bases at J, with 6 bases in the middle. CDR3 region: CASSLAGANTGELFF. For the CDR3, the DNA is TGTGCCAGCAGCTTGGCGGGGGCGAACACCGGGGAGCTGTTTTTT.

The sample holds one count of this clone. The chain combines TRBV19 with TRBJ1-2, with D possibly TRBD1 on 6 matching bases. V lost 5 bases and J lost 6, with 19 bases in between. This CDR3 region has 15 residues. Germline CDR1 is LNHDA and CDR2 is SQIVND (reference sequence). The CDR3 loop is CASSVTGTTPHGYTF. In nucleotides, the CDR3 is TGTGCCAGTAGTGTCACAGGGACGACTCCGCATGGCTACACCTTC.

The gene calls are TRBV5-4 and TRBJ2-5; no clear D. Per germline, CDR1 SGHNT and CDR2 YYREEE (reference sequence). V lost 3 bases, J lost 0 bases, and 12 bases lay in between. This CDR3 has 15 amino acids. CDR3 in DNA: TGTGCCAGCAGCTCAAGAGGAACGTACCAAGAGACCCAGTACTTC. It encodes CASSSRGTYQETQYF.

The chain joins TRBV6-5 to TRBJ1-1; no clear D. The CDR3 loop spans 14 amino acids. Trimming removed 2 bases at V and 0 bases at J, with 7 bases between. Germline V CDR1 and CDR2: MNHEY, SVGAGI. The CDR3, as DNA: TGTGCCAGCAGTTACGGAGGTTTGAACACTGAAGCTTTCTTT. Protein sequence: CASSYGGLNTEAFF.

The chain employs TRBV5-1 and TRBJ2-7; 11 nucleotides match TRBD1. V lost 4 bases to trimming and J lost 3 bases; unmatched junction nucleotides: 9. Germline V CDR1 and CDR2: SGHRS, YFSETQ. This CDR3 has 16 residues. The CDR3 loop is CASSRSQGQGVYEQYF. CDR3 nucleotide sequence: TGCGCCAGCAGCCGGTCCCAGGGACAGGGGGTCTACGAGCAGTACTTC. Together with reference TRBV5-1 and TRBJ2-7, the CDR3 gives the full variable domain: KAGVTQTPRYLIKTRGQQVTLSCSPISGHRSVSWYQQTPGQGLQFLFEYFSETQRNKGNFPGRFSGRQFSNSRSEMNVSTLELGDSALYLCASSRSQGQGVYEQYFGPGTRLTVT.

This chain connects TRBV6-1 to TRBJ1-5; 7 bases line up with TRBD1. This CDR3 is 13 amino acids long. The germline gives CDR1 MNHNS, CDR2 SASEGT. The J segment lost 5 bases and the V segment lost 6 bases, leaving 4 bases of the junction unmatched. The CDR3 bases are TGTGCCAGCAGGGAACAGGGGTATCAGCCCCAGCATTTT. Protein product: CASREQGYQPQHF.

V usage is TRBV7-9 and J usage is TRBJ1-4, with D unclear. V was cut by 5 bases and J by 4 bases, with 8 bases left in between. This CDR3 is built from 13 residues. Germline-derived CDR1 and CDR2 are SEHNR and FQNEAQ (reference sequence). The CDR3 loop reads CASSLGGNEKLFF. The CDR3 DNA follows: TGTGCCAGCAGCCTAGGAGGTAATGAAAAACTGTTTTTT.

The DNA for the CDR3 is TGTGCCAGCAGACGCTCCGGGGGGGGGAATCAGCCCCAGCATTTT. It codes for CASRRSGGGNQPQHF. The V gene is TRBV6-5, the J gene TRBJ1-5; perhaps TRBD1 as D (5 bases). From germline, CDR1 is MNHEY and CDR2 SVGAGI. Trimming took off 6 bases at V and 4 bases at J, with 16 bases between the two ends. The CDR3 runs to 15 residues.